This TCR beta chain was identified in a study of shared clonotypes between healthy human individuals. With regard to this clone: Antigen unknown.

Whole-study findings and limits: Roughly 5% of naive CD4 clonotypes were shared across a few donors. When compared with the clonotypes that were shared by all four sorted-subset donors, the non-shared clonotypes turned out to have lower generation probabilities.

Genomic DNA of each subset was evenly split across several immunoSEQ plates. Repertoires were generated with immunoSEQ multiplex PCR, while TCRdb's copy carries only in-frame clones and drops some. The sample lists around 510,000 clones, more than 95% occurring once. The CDR3 length is 15 residues. In germline, CDR1 is MNHEY, CDR2 SMNVEV (reference sequence). The V and J ends lost 5 bases and 4 bases, in that order; junction bases with no gene match: 6. The rearrangement uses TRBV27 and TRBJ2-5; 11 nucleotides line up with TRBD1. The sequence derives from a woman aged 30 to 39 in good health. Material: naive CD4+ T cells sorted from blood. The subset is: CD45RA+ positively selected. The CDR3 is CASSGQGAGGETQYF. CDR3 coding DNA: TGTGCCAGCAGTGGACAGGGGGCGGGGGGAGAGACCCAGTACTTC.